What follows are 19 T cell receptor beta chains derived from one specimen sequenced in a study of shared clonotypes between healthy human individuals. Data came from immunoSEQ multiplex PCR; TCRdb stores just in-frame clones and leaves some out. The sample contains a few million clones, more than 80% of which appear only once. The sample comprised naive CD4+ T cells sorted from blood. Regarding subset: CD45RA+ positively selected. Every receptor here comes from a man aged 18-30 years in good health.

The chain is built from TRBV7-8 and TRBJ2-5; 10 bases are a match to TRBD2. The CDR3 length is 17 residues. CDR1 and CDR2 from the germline V gene are SGHVS and FQNEAQ. With 2 bases clipped from V and 5 bases from J, the junction kept 11 bases outside the gene matches. CDR3 in amino acids: CASSLLATAGGPETQYF. The CDR3 nucleotides read TGTGCCAGCAGCTTACTCGCGACAGCGGGAGGGCCCGAGACCCAGTACTTC.

Regarding this clone: The sample contains more than one DNA sequence encoding this CDR3. J is TRBJ2-6 and V is TRBV18; D call uncertain. Trimming took off 2 bases at V and 0 bases at J, with 5 bases between the two ends. Germline-derived CDR1 and CDR2 are KGHSH and LQKENI. CDR3 length: 15 residues. The CDR3 DNA follows: TGTGCCAGCTCACCATCTGGCTCTGGGGCCAACGTCCTGACTTTC. Translating gives CASSPSGSGANVLTF. Variable domain in full (rest from reference TRBV18 and TRBJ2-6): NAGVMQNPRHLVRRRGQEARLRCSPMKGHSHVYWYRQLPEEGLKFMVYLQKENIIDESGMPKERFSAEFPKEGPSILRIQQVVRGDSAAYFCASSPSGSGANVLTFGAGSRLTVL.

The V and J genes are TRBV5-1 and TRBJ2-5, with D perhaps matching TRBD2 (6 bases). The germline CDR1 and CDR2 sequences are SGHRS and YFSETQ. Trimming cost V 0 bases and J 7 bases, with 16 bases left between them. This CDR3 is built from 15 residues. The CDR3: CASSLEAGTSGTQYF. The CDR3 DNA sequence: TGCGCCAGCAGCTTGGAAGCAGGGACTTCCGGGACCCAGTACTTC.

The chain couples TRBV19 to TRBJ2-3; D possibly matches TRBD1 or TRBD2 (5 bases each). V lost 10 bases and J 4 bases, leaving 21 bases between the germline ends. From germline, CDR1 is LNHDA and CDR2 SQIVND (reference sequence). The CDR3 sequence is 15 residues long. Here the CDR3 reads CATSTGTLGPDTQYF. DNA of the CDR3: TGTGCCACCAGTACTGGGACCCTGGGACCAGATACGCAGTATTTT.

With respect to this clone: Different DNA sequences within this sample yield the same CDR3. The chain recombines TRBV6-6 with TRBJ2-7; D is unresolved. This CDR3 region has 12 residues. Germline V gives CDR1 MNHNY, CDR2 SVGAGI (reference sequence). Trimming left V 6 bases short and J 0 bases short, with 6 bases between. CDR3 DNA: TGTGCCAGCAGCTCTGGCTCCTACGAGCAGTACTTC. Amino acids: CASSSGSYEQYF.

The J gene is TRBJ2-3, the V gene TRBV5-4; tentatively, D is TRBD2 (5 bases). CDR1 is SGHNT and CDR2 is YYREEE in the germline V gene (reference sequence). The V and J ends lost 0 bases and 0 bases respectively, with 11 bases between them. The CDR3 consists of 16 residues. The CDR3 is CASSLAGRTSTDTQYF. The CDR3 DNA reads TGTGCCAGCAGCTTGGCCGGGCGGACTAGCACAGATACGCAGTATTTT.

This chain uses TRBV5-1 with TRBJ1-2; D is possibly TRBD1 (6 bases). CDR1 is SGHRS, CDR2 YFSETQ, per germline. Trimming pared 4 bases from V and 4 bases from J, leaving 17 bases between. This CDR3 is built from 15 residues. CDR3 DNA sequence: TGCGCCAGCAGCCCATTAGGACAGTCCTTCTATGGCTACACCTTC. Translation gives CASSPLGQSFYGYTF.

The CDR3 spells CASSLGQKQYF. As DNA, the CDR3 is TGTGCCAGCAGCTTAGGACAGAAGCAGTACTTC. V usage is TRBV7-8 and J usage is TRBJ2-7; D might be TRBD1 (5 bases). V dropped 1 base and J dropped 8 bases, with 6 bases sitting between them. Germline V gene sequence: CDR1 SGHVS, CDR2 FQNEAQ. The CDR3 has 11 residues.

The V and J genes are TRBV28 and TRBJ1-2, with 7 positions matching TRBD1. CDR1 and CDR2 (germline): MDHEN, SYDVKM. The CDR3 runs 13 residues. Trimming at V came to 6 bases and at J to 4 bases, leaving 5 bases not matched to a gene. CDR3 nucleotide sequence: TGTGCCAGCAGGGACCGGGACAGCTATGGCTACACCTTC. It specifies CASRDRDSYGYTF.

V and J are TRBV12-5 and TRBJ2-1; no clear D. This CDR3 contains 11 residues. Germline V gene data show CDR1 as LGHNT and CDR2 as FRNRAP. The ends were cut back, 1 base at V and 7 bases at J, with 2 bases in the middle. The CDR3 here is CASGLENEQFF. The CDR3 DNA reads TGTGCTAGTGGTTTGGAGAATGAGCAGTTCTTC.

The rearrangement joins TRBV11-2 to TRBJ2-3, with D perhaps given as TRBD1 or TRBD2 (5 bases each). Germline CDR1 SGHAT, CDR2 FQNNGV. CDR3 size: 16 residues. The V gene lost 1 base and the J gene lost 2 bases, with 13 bases spanning the gap. The CDR3 DNA sequence: TGTGCCAGCAGCTTAGGAGGGGCAGGGACCACAGATACGCAGTATTTT. Its translation is CASSLGGAGTTDTQYF.

The CDR3 bases are TGTGCCAGCAGGTCCAGGTTTTCCTCCTACGAGCAGTACTTC. Its protein is CASRSRFSSYEQYF. V and J are TRBV5-6 and TRBJ2-7; D is unresolved. CDR3 length: 14 residues. Germline CDR1 is SGHDT and CDR2 is YYEEEE. V lost 5 bases, J lost 0 bases, and 12 bases lay in between.

The gene calls are TRBV5-5 and TRBJ1-5; D is ambiguous. CDR1 is SGHKS, CDR2 YYEKEE, per germline (reference sequence). V was shortened by 0 bases and J by 7 bases, with 8 bases between the two germline ends. This CDR3 is built from 13 residues. The CDR3, as DNA: TGTGCCAGCAGCTTGGAGGGTTTACAGCCCCAGCATTTT. Translated, it gives CASSLEGLQPQHF.

V is TRBV11-2 and J is TRBJ2-7; 11 positions agree with TRBD1. Germline V lookup: CDR1 SGHAT, CDR2 FQNNGV. The CDR3 is 15 residues long. Trimming removed 5 bases from V and 2 bases from J; junction bases left unmatched: 5. CDR3 bases: TGTGCCAGCAGCCACCCGGGACAGGGGGCCTACGAGCAGTACTTC. Protein sequence: CASSHPGQGAYEQYF.

This clone was found a few times. The V call is TRBV30, the J call TRBJ1-1; D is uncertain. The CDR3 runs 11 residues. Trimming left V 3 bases short and J 8 bases short, with 10 bases between. Germline V CDR1 and CDR2: GTSNPN, SVGIG (reference sequence). This chain's CDR3 is CAWRGWSEAFF. The DNA for the CDR3 is TGTGCCTGGAGGGGGTGGAGCGAAGCTTTCTTT.

The chain uses TRBV19 and TRBJ1-5; 9 nucleotides agree with TRBD1. The V and J ends lost 7 bases and 4 bases, in that order; junction bases with no gene match: 2. CDR3 size: 13 residues. The germline gives CDR1 LNHDA, CDR2 SQIVND (reference sequence). The CDR3 DNA sequence: TGTGCCAGTATTGGACAGGGGAATCAGCCCCAGCATTTT. It translates to CASIGQGNQPQHF.

The J gene is TRBJ2-7, the V gene TRBV18; maybe TRBD2 (6 bases). The germline V gene has CDR1 KGHSH and CDR2 LQKENI. The CDR3 loop spans 12 amino acids. The V and J ends lost 6 bases and 3 bases respectively, with 9 bases between them. CDR3 nucleotides: TGTGCCAGCTCCCTGGGACTCTACGAGCAGTACTTC. It is translated as CASSLGLYEQYF. The whole variable domain, remainder taken from reference TRBV18 and TRBJ2-7, is NAGVMQNPRHLVRRRGQEARLRCSPMKGHSHVYWYRQLPEEGLKFMVYLQKENIIDESGMPKERFSAEFPKEGPSILRIQQVVRGDSAAYFCASSLGLYEQYFGPGTRLTVT.

The CDR3: CASRRGGYDTGELFF. The CDR3 DNA reads as TGTGCCAGCAGGCGGGGGGGCTATGACACCGGGGAGCTGTTTTTT. The chain joins TRBV6-5 to TRBJ2-2; 9 bases agree with TRBD2. Germline CDR1 reads MNHEY; CDR2 reads SVGAGI. CDR3 length: 15 residues. Unmatched junction bases numbered 5, after V lost 6 bases and J lost 3 bases.

The chain couples TRBV5-4 to TRBJ2-1; 9 nucleotides line up with TRBD1. V dropped 3 bases and J dropped 5; count of bases not matched to a gene: 6. This CDR3 has 15 residues. In germline, CDR1 is SGHNT, CDR2 YYREEE (reference sequence). The CDR3 nucleotides read TGTGCCAGCAGCTCACCGGGACAGGGTAACAATGAGCAGTTCTTC. Protein: CASSSPGQGNNEQFF.